Below are 20 T cell receptor beta chains sequenced from a single sample in a study of blood T cell repertoires in COVID-19. Profiled with immunoSEQ multiplex PCR; TCRdb holds only in-frame clones, not every one. The sample includes around 320,000 clones, 87% of them seen just once. Sequences were obtained from peripheral blood. These receptors were collected from a man younger than 30 with active or convalescent COVID-19.

Turning to this clone: Sequence at one end of the junction differs from germline and may be a read error. The chain carries TRBV27 and TRBJ2-1; D gene uncertain. Germline CDR1 reads MNHEY; CDR2 reads SMNVEV (reference sequence). The CDR3 runs 13 residues. The CDR3 DNA sequence: TGTGCCAGCAGTCTATCACAGTACAATGAGCAGTTCTTC. It translates to CASSLSQYNEQFF.

The rearrangement uses TRBV7-8 and TRBJ1-1; D remains unclear. The germline V gene encodes CDR1 SGHVS and CDR2 FQNEAQ. Trimming took off 4 bases at V and 5 bases at J, with 14 bases between the two ends. This CDR3 region has 14 residues. CDR3 bases: TGTGCCAGCAGCTACGGGAATTTAGGGACTGAAGCTTTCTTT. Protein: CASSYGNLGTEAFF.

For this clone: Other DNA variants within this sample encode the same CDR3. The chain uses TRBV5-1 and TRBJ2-7; 8 bases are a match to TRBD2. From germline, CDR1 is SGHRS and CDR2 YFSETQ. There are 14 residues in the CDR3. V shed 0 bases, J shed 3 bases, and the junction held 2 bases outside the gene matches. CDR3 nucleotide sequence: TGCGCCAGCAGCTTGGCCAGCGGGGGCTACGAGCAGTACTTC. This codes for CASSLASGGYEQYF.

The chain is built from TRBV24-1 and TRBJ1-1, with TRBD1 matching 7 bases. After removal of 2 bases from V and 4 bases from J, the junction contained 6 bases not matched to a gene. Per germline, CDR1 KGHDR and CDR2 SFDVKD. The CDR3 extends over 15 amino acids. The chain's CDR3 is CATSDSRQGVTEAFF. The CDR3, as DNA: TGTGCCACCAGTGATTCCCGGCAGGGGGTCACTGAAGCTTTCTTT.

V is TRBV7-2 and J is TRBJ2-1; 9 positions match TRBD2. Germline CDR1 and CDR2: SGHTA and FQGNSA. Germline trimming cut 5 bases from V and 9 bases from J; bases unmatched to any gene: 8. The CDR3 has 14 residues. CDR3 in DNA: TGTGCCAGCAGCGTGGGACTAGCTATTGGTGAGCAGTTCTTC. This translates into CASSVGLAIGEQFF.

The chain combines TRBV6-1 with TRBJ2-1; D is perhaps TRBD1 (5 bases). The CDR3 has 18 residues. Germline V gene lookup returns CDR1 MNHNS and CDR2 SASEGT. V gave up 0 bases and J gave up 4 bases, with 19 bases separating them. Here the CDR3 DNA reads TGTGCCAGCAGTGAAGCGCTTCAGGGATGGGGATTTTACAATGAGCAGTTCTTC. Protein sequence: CASSEALQGWGFYNEQFF.

The genes are TRBV7-9 and TRBJ2-7; D might be TRBD2 (5 bases). Germline V gene sequence: CDR1 SEHNR, CDR2 FQNEAQ (reference sequence). Deletions cut 4 bases from V and 3 bases from J, with 19 bases between. This CDR3 region has 16 residues. CDR3 in amino acids: CASSWGVGAGHYEQYF. The CDR3 nucleotides are TGTGCCAGCAGCTGGGGAGTGGGAGCTGGCCACTACGAGCAGTACTTC.

The gene calls are TRBV6-5 and TRBJ2-3; D possibly corresponds to TRBD2 (6 bases). The CDR3 has 14 amino acids. Germline V CDR1 and CDR2: MNHEY, SVGAGI. V lost 6 bases and J lost 5, with 15 bases in between. The CDR3 DNA reads as TGTGCCAGCAGCGGGGCGGGGTTTGTAGATACGCAGTATTTT. This encodes CASSGAGFVDTQYF.

The chain uses TRBV5-1 and TRBJ1-5, with D hard to call. With 2 bases removed from V and 3 bases from J, the gap between germline ends came to 12 bases. Germline V gene lookup returns CDR1 SGHRS and CDR2 YFSETQ. The CDR3 consists of 15 residues. CDR3 DNA sequence: TGCGCCAGCAGCTTAAACGGACTCAACAATCAGCCCCAGCATTTT. Its protein is CASSLNGLNNQPQHF.

This clone has only a few counts. This chain uses TRBV12-3 or TRBV12-4 with TRBJ1-6; the D gene is possibly TRBD1 (6 bases). Trimming removed 5 bases from V and 10 bases from J, with 12 bases in between. CDR3 size: 13 residues. The CDR3 loop reads CASSTGWVSPLHF. DNA for the CDR3: TGTGCCAGCAGTACAGGGTGGGTCTCACCCCTCCACTTT.

This chain joins TRBV6-1 and TRBJ1-1; 12 bases align to TRBD1. V shed 4 bases, J shed 2 bases, and the junction held 8 bases outside the gene matches. This CDR3 has 17 residues. Per the germline V gene, CDR1 is MNHNS and CDR2 is SASEGT. The DNA for the CDR3 is TGTGCCAGCAGTGTAAGACCGGGACAGGGGGCCAACACTGAAGCTTTCTTT. As protein: CASSVRPGQGANTEAFF.

The rearrangement joins TRBV5-1 to TRBJ1-1, with 7 nucleotides matching TRBD1. The CDR3 contains 14 residues. Trimming took 4 bases from V and 4 from J; bases not matched to a gene: 7. Germline V lookup: CDR1 SGHRS, CDR2 YFSETQ. The CDR3 DNA sequence: TGCGCCAGCAGCCGGGACCCAGGGGGCACTGAAGCTTTCTTT. Encoded protein: CASSRDPGGTEAFF.

The DNA for the CDR3 is TGTGCCAGCATCTTTCTGACAAGTGAAGCTTTCTTT. This translates into CASIFLTSEAFF. V and J are TRBV2 and TRBJ1-1; D is uncertain. This CDR3 contains 12 residues. The ends were cut back, 7 bases at V and 7 bases at J, with 13 bases in the middle. The germline V gene has CDR1 SNHLY and CDR2 FYNNEI.

This clone appeared a single time. The chain recombines TRBV5-1 with TRBJ2-3; TRBD2 might be the D (5 bases). Per germline, CDR1 SGHRS and CDR2 YFSETQ. This CDR3 region has 13 residues. Trimming took off 4 bases at V and 4 bases at J, with 10 bases between the two ends. CDR3 protein: CASSGSVADTQYF. The CDR3 DNA reads as TGCGCCAGCAGCGGTAGCGTGGCAGATACGCAGTATTTT.

The CDR3 DNA is TGTGCCAGCAGCCAAGATATCCAGGGGAGAGGTGGCTACACCTTC. Amino acids: CASSQDIQGRGGYTF. V and J are TRBV3-1 (or the pseudogene TRBV3-2) and TRBJ1-2; D is possibly TRBD1 (6 bases). The CDR3 loop spans 15 amino acids. Trimming cost V 0 bases and J 7 bases, with 15 bases left between them. The germline V gene encodes CDR1 LGHDT and CDR2 YNNKEL (reference sequence).

The gene calls are TRBV14 and TRBJ2-7; D is unclear. Trimming took off 1 base at V and 6 bases at J, with 10 bases between the two ends. Per germline, CDR1 SGHDN and CDR2 FVKESK. This CDR3 is 13 amino acids long. The CDR3 spells CASSQAQATEQYF. The CDR3 nucleotides are TGTGCCAGCAGCCAAGCCCAGGCGACCGAGCAGTACTTC.

V usage is TRBV3-1 (or the pseudogene TRBV3-2) and J usage is TRBJ2-1; TRBD2 agrees at 9 bases. This CDR3 is built from 16 residues. Germline assignment: CDR1 LGHDT and CDR2 YNNKEL (reference sequence). V was pared by 2 bases and J by 4 bases, with 6 bases of the junction left unmatched. CDR3 residues: CASSQFGLAGYNEQFF. CDR3 DNA sequence: TGTGCCAGCAGCCAATTTGGGCTAGCGGGATACAATGAGCAGTTCTTC.

V usage is TRBV13 and J usage is TRBJ2-1, with D maybe TRBD2 (6 bases). Trimming left V 7 bases short and J 3 bases short, with 19 bases between. Germline values: CDR1 PRHDT, CDR2 FYEKMQ (reference sequence). The CDR3 has 16 residues. This CDR3 reads CASTTSPGAHYNEQFF. The CDR3 coding sequence is TGTGCCAGCACCACCTCCCCGGGAGCTCACTACAATGAGCAGTTCTTC.

This clone was observed once. The rearrangement joins TRBV28 to TRBJ1-1; tentative D call: TRBD1 (6 bases). CDR1 MDHEN and CDR2 SYDVKM come from the germline V gene. The CDR3 contains 14 residues. V was pared by 4 bases and J by 1 base, with 10 bases between. CDR3 loop: CASSSPGQNTEAFF. In DNA, the CDR3 is TGTGCCAGCAGTTCCCCGGGACAGAACACTGAAGCTTTCTTT.

The J gene is TRBJ2-1, the V gene TRBV4-2, with TRBD2 identical over 9 bases. Unmatched junction bases numbered 10, after V lost 1 base and J lost 9 bases. The germline V gene has CDR1 LGHNA and CDR2 YNFKEQ. The CDR3 runs to 16 residues. The CDR3, as DNA: TGTGCCAGCAGCCAAGCTGGGGGTAGCGGGAGTACTGAGCAGTTCTTC. This sequence encodes CASSQAGGSGSTEQFF.